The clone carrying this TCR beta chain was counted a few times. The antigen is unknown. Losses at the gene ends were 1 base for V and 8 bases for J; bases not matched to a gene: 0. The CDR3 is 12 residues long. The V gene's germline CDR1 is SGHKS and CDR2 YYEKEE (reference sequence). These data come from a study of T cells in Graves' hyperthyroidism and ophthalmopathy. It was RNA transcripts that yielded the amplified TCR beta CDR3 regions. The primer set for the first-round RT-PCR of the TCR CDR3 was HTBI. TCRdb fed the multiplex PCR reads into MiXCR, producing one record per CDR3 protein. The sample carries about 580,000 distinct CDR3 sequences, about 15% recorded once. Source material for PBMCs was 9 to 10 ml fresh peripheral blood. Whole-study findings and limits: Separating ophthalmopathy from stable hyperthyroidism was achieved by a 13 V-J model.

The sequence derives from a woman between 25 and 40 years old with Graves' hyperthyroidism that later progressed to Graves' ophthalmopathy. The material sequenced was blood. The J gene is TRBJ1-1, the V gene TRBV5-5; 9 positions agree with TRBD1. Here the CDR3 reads CASSLTGGEAFF. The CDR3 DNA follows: TGTGCCAGCAGCTTGACAGGGGGCGAAGCTTTCTTT.